This is a list of T cell receptor beta chains from one sample in a study of beta chain features in type 1 diabetes. This table comes from immunoSEQ multiplex PCR, and its TCRdb copy is limited to in-frame clones, with some not included. This sample yields about 330,000 clones, of which about 11% are seen a single time; roughly 0.016% belongs to the top ten. The sample taken for sequencing was naive CD4+ T cells from blood. The origin of the receptors is a woman younger than 45 in good health. Both conserved end residues are part of each CDR3. D genes are given only for firm matches. For some rows the clone size is stated as once, few or many, or as a class when expanded; others skip it.

clone_size	v_call	d_call	j_call	cdr3_nt	cdr3_aa
NA	TRBV18	NA	TRBJ2-5	TGTGCCAGCTCACCCGGTATTGTGGAGACCCAGTACTTC	CASSPGIVETQYF
NA	TRBV14	TRBD1	TRBJ1-2	TGTGCCAGCAGCCAAGAGGGGGGACGGACAGGGGCCAAAGATGGCTACACCTTC	CASSQEGGRTGAKDGYTF
few	TRBV6-5	TRBD2	TRBJ2-2	TGTGCCAGCAGCTCCACTAGCGCCGGGGAGCTGTTTTTT	CASSSTSAGELFF
NA	TRBV10-3	NA	TRBJ2-7	TGTGCCCTAGCTAGCGACGGTAGCTCCTACGAGCAGTACTTC	CALASDGSSYEQYF
few	TRBV23-1	NA	TRBJ1-5	TGCGCCAGCAGTCAATCTCGGTACCCGGGATGGAATCAGCCCCAGCATTTT	CASSQSRYPGWNQPQHF
NA	TRBV6-6	NA	TRBJ2-7	TGTGCCAGCAGCCTCGCAGGTGAGCCGGTTGACGAGCAGTACTTC	CASSLAGEPVDEQYF
NA	TRBV25-1	TRBD1	TRBJ1-4	TGTGCCAGCACACAGACAGGGTTTGGAAAACTGTTTTTT	CASTQTGFGKLFF
few	TRBV30	TRBD2	TRBJ2-1	TGTGCCTGGAGGATAGCGGGAGGGCGTGGGCAGTTCTTC	CAWRIAGGRGQFF
NA	TRBV28	TRBD1	TRBJ2-7	TGTGCCAGCAGTTTTTTAGGGACAGCCCCCTACGAGCAGTACTTC	CASSFLGTAPYEQYF
NA	TRBV5-4	NA	TRBJ2-2	TGTGCCAGCAGCTCATTTAGCTTCGGCGGGGAGCTGTTTTTT	CASSSFSFGGELFF
few	TRBV6-5	TRBD1	TRBJ2-5	TGTGCCAGCAGGCGGGACAGGGGGCAGGGAGAGACCCAGTACTTC	CASRRDRGQGETQYF
NA	TRBV6-5	NA	TRBJ2-5	TGTGCCAGCAGTCGGGACATACAAGAGACCCAGTACTTC	CASSRDIQETQYF
NA	TRBV30	TRBD1	TRBJ1-1	TGTGCCTGGAGCCGGGCAGGACAGGGGAGCACTGAAGCTTTCTTT	CAWSRAGQGSTEAFF
few	TRBV7-9	TRBD2	TRBJ2-3	TGTGCCAGCAACCAACTAGCGGGAGTCACAGATACGCAGTATTTT	CASNQLAGVTDTQYF
NA	TRBV2	TRBD2	TRBJ2-5	TGTGCCAGCAGTGAAGAGTCACTAGCGGGACACTTC	CASSEESLAGHF
few	TRBV15	TRBD1	TRBJ1-4	TGTGCCACCAGCAGAGCCAAGTCAGGGGGCCCTAATGAAAAACTGTTTTTT	CATSRAKSGGPNEKLFF
NA	TRBV7-2	TRBD2	TRBJ2-3	TGTGCCAGCAGCCCCACGGGCGGGAGTGTAGATACGCAGTATTTT	CASSPTGGSVDTQYF
few	TRBV29-1	NA	TRBJ1-2	TGCAGCGTTGAAGCACAGGGCTATGGCTACACCTTC	CSVEAQGYGYTF
NA	TRBV9	NA	TRBJ2-1	TGTGCCAGCAGCGAGCCCCCGGGATGGAGCTCCTACAATGAGCAGTTCTTC	CASSEPPGWSSYNEQFF
few	TRBV6-1	NA	TRBJ2-5	TGTGCCAGCAGGGCCGACCTAGACAGGCAAGAGACCCAGTACTTC	CASRADLDRQETQYF
NA	TRBV18	TRBD2	TRBJ2-5	TGTGCCAGCTCACCAACGGCTAGCGGGAGAGAAGAGACCCAGTACTTC	CASSPTASGREETQYF
few	TRBV6-5	NA	TRBJ1-4	TGTGCCAGCAGTTACACCTACAGCAAAACTAATGAAAAACTGTTTTTT	CASSYTYSKTNEKLFF
NA	TRBV2	NA	TRBJ2-5	TGTGCCAGCAGTGGGGACAATGGAGAGACCCAGTACTTC	CASSGDNGETQYF
NA	TRBV5-1	NA	TRBJ2-1	TGCGCCAGCAGCCTAGCTGGGGTTAGGAACAATGAGCAGTTCTTC	CASSLAGVRNNEQFF
few	TRBV18	NA	TRBJ2-5	TGTGCCAGCTCACCACGTGGAGGGGCTCAAGAGACCCAGTACTTC	CASSPRGGAQETQYF
NA	TRBV2	NA	TRBJ1-1	TGTGCCAGCAGTGAATTGGGCGGGGAATTGAACACTGAAGCTTTCTTT	CASSELGGELNTEAFF
few	TRBV4-2	TRBD2	TRBJ2-3	TGTGCCAGCAGCCAAGACCCCTTAGCGGGCACTAGCACAGATACGCAGTATTTT	CASSQDPLAGTSTDTQYF